The 25 T cell receptor beta chains listed next were all sequenced from one sample in a study of blood T cell repertoires in COVID-19. Using immunoSEQ multiplex PCR, the repertoire was profiled, and TCRdb retains in-frame clones only, with some absent. The sample lists 150,000 to 200,000 clones, approximately 79% seen once, with roughly 19% in the top ten. The material sequenced was peripheral blood. Source of these receptors: a woman of 80 years or more with acute or convalescent COVID-19.

This chain connects TRBV6-5 to TRBJ1-2; possible D gene TRBD1, 5 bases. This CDR3 spans 12 amino acids. The V and J ends lost 4 bases and 4 bases respectively, with 7 bases between them. Germline-derived CDR1 and CDR2 are MNHEY and SVGAGI. CDR3 amino acids: CASSWGGYGYTF. The CDR3 DNA reads TGTGCCAGCAGTTGGGGCGGCTATGGCTACACCTTC.

V gene TRBV14 combines with J gene TRBJ1-2; TRBD1 matches at 7 bases. This CDR3 is 16 amino acids long. V lost 1 base and J lost 0; bases outside the gene matches: 5. CDR1 SGHDN and CDR2 FVKESK come from the germline V gene. This CDR3 reads CASSQGWTGANYGYTF. The DNA of the CDR3 is TGTGCCAGCAGCCAAGGGTGGACAGGAGCTAACTATGGCTACACCTTC.

This chain links TRBV5-6 with TRBJ2-7; 11 bases are a match to TRBD2. Germline assignment: CDR1 SGHDT and CDR2 YYEEEE. This CDR3 comprises 15 residues. With 3 bases clipped from V and 8 bases from J, the junction kept 10 bases outside the gene matches. CDR3 DNA: TGTGCCAGCAGCTCCTTAGCGGGAGGGGGACTGAAGCAGTACTTC. The encoded protein is CASSSLAGGGLKQYF.

The rearrangement links TRBV10-3 to TRBJ1-2; 10 nucleotides match TRBD1. Looked up from germline, CDR1 is ENHRY and CDR2 is SYGVKD. With V trimmed by 5 bases and J by 4 bases, 7 bases remained unmatched. CDR3 size: 15 residues. Here the CDR3 DNA reads TGTGCCATCAGTACGGGACAGGGGAGAACCTATGGCTACACCTTC. This codes for CAISTGQGRTYGYTF.

The V gene is TRBV28, the J gene TRBJ2-3; TRBD1 matches 8 bases. Germline V lookup: CDR1 MDHEN, CDR2 SYDVKM. The trim removed 8 bases at V and 4 bases at J, leaving 8 bases unmatched. This CDR3 spans 14 amino acids. The CDR3 spells CASGRQGLADTQYF. In nucleotides, the CDR3 is TGTGCCAGCGGGCGACAGGGGTTGGCAGATACGCAGTATTTT.

V usage is TRBV5-6 and J usage is TRBJ1-5, with TRBD1 identical over 7 bases. The J segment lost 7 bases and the V segment lost 4 bases, leaving 11 bases of the junction unmatched. There are 15 residues in the CDR3. Germline V gene lookup returns CDR1 SGHDT and CDR2 YYEEEE. CDR3 region: CASSNSGQAAQPQHF. The CDR3 DNA reads as TGTGCCAGCAGCAATAGCGGACAGGCGGCACAGCCCCAGCATTTT. The full variable domain, its missing parts supplied by reference TRBV5-6 and TRBJ1-5, is DAGVTQSPTHLIKTRGQQVTLRCSPKSGHDTVSWYQQALGQGPQFIFQYYEEEERQRGNFPDRFSGHQFPNYSSELNVNALLLGDSALYLCASSNSGQAAQPQHFGDGTRLSIL.

This sequence joins TRBV3-1 (or the pseudogene TRBV3-2) and TRBJ1-6; D is uncertain. With 1 base removed from V and 0 bases from J, the gap between germline ends came to 7 bases. CDR3 length: 16 residues. The germline CDR1 and CDR2 sequences are LGHDT and YNNKEL (reference sequence). CDR3 sequence (DNA): TGTGCCAGCAGCCAAGTCTGGAGCTCCTATAATTCACCCCTCCACTTT. Translation gives CASSQVWSSYNSPLHF.

The genes are TRBV6-2 or TRBV6-3 and TRBJ2-3; 8 positions agree with TRBD1. This CDR3 is 14 amino acids long. Unmatched junction bases numbered 7, after V lost 5 bases and J lost 6 bases. Germline V gives CDR1 MNHEY, CDR2 SVGEGT. The CDR3 bases are TGTGCCAGCAGTCAGGACAGGGTGAAGGATACGCAGTATTTT. Amino acid sequence: CASSQDRVKDTQYF.

This clone was counted a single time. J is TRBJ2-7 and V is TRBV27, with D tentatively TRBD2 (5 bases). Trimming left V 7 bases short and J 0 bases short, with 13 bases between. This CDR3 has 14 amino acids. From germline, CDR1 is MNHEY and CDR2 SMNVEV (reference sequence). Here the CDR3 reads CASKSYRDSYEQYF. CDR3 nucleotides: TGTGCCAGCAAATCATATCGGGACTCCTACGAGCAGTACTTC.

This chain links TRBV3-1 (or the pseudogene TRBV3-2) with TRBJ2-7; 7 bases map to TRBD1. This CDR3 contains 14 residues. The J segment lost 6 bases and the V segment lost 1 base, leaving 6 bases of the junction unmatched. Germline V gene data show CDR1 as LGHDT and CDR2 as YNNKEL (reference sequence). The CDR3 region has the DNA TGTGCCAGCAGCCAAGCAGGACAGGCCCGCGAGCAGTACTTC. Its protein is CASSQAGQAREQYF.

The rearrangement joins TRBV18 to TRBJ1-2; D might be TRBD1 (6 bases). Trimming stripped 8 bases from V and 8 bases from J, with 15 bases between. In germline, CDR1 is KGHSH, CDR2 LQKENI. The CDR3 length is 12 residues. This CDR3 reads CASDFGGAGYTF. The CDR3 DNA reads as TGTGCCAGCGACTTTGGGGGCGCGGGCTACACCTTC. Full variable domain (missing parts from reference TRBV18 and TRBJ1-2): NAGVMQNPRHLVRRRGQEARLRCSPMKGHSHVYWYRQLPEEGLKFMVYLQKENIIDESGMPKERFSAEFPKEGPSILRIQQVVRGDSAAYFCASDFGGAGYTFGSGTRLTVV.

The chain has TRBV28 and TRBJ2-5; D perhaps matches TRBD1 (6 bases). CDR1 and CDR2 (germline): MDHEN, SYDVKM. The CDR3 length is 16 residues. Between the trimmed V and J ends, which lost 3 bases and 7 bases, there was a span of 21 bases. CDR3 nucleotides: TGTGCCAGCAGTTTTAACTGGGGCAGGGGATGGGGGACCCAGTACTTC. Encoded protein: CASSFNWGRGWGTQYF.

The V call is TRBV11-2, the J call TRBJ2-7; D gene unclear. Germline CDR1 reads SGHAT; CDR2 reads FQNNGV. The CDR3 runs 13 residues. V was shortened by 4 bases and J by 3 bases, with 10 bases between the two germline ends. The CDR3 sequence: CASSSPLSYEQYF. CDR3 bases: TGTGCCAGCAGCTCCCCTCTCAGCTACGAGCAGTACTTC.

The chain employs TRBV27 and TRBJ2-3; 8 bases fit TRBD2. Germline V CDR1 and CDR2: MNHEY, SMNVEV (reference sequence). J gave up 1 base and V 4 bases, and 7 bases lay outside the gene matches. The CDR3 extends over 16 amino acids. Here the CDR3 reads CASSSLTLAGTDTQYF. In DNA, the CDR3 is TGTGCCAGCAGTTCCCTTACACTAGCGGGCACAGATACGCAGTATTTT.

The chain recombines TRBV5-1 with TRBJ1-2; D is unresolved. The germline V gene has CDR1 SGHRS and CDR2 YFSETQ. The CDR3 consists of 14 residues. The ends were cut back, 0 bases at V and 6 bases at J, with 12 bases in the middle. CDR3 amino acids: CASSLERGGNGYTF. The CDR3 nucleotides read TGCGCCAGCAGCTTGGAAAGAGGAGGGAATGGCTACACCTTC. The variable domain in full, completed from reference TRBV5-1 and TRBJ1-2, reads KAGVTQTPRYLIKTRGQQVTLSCSPISGHRSVSWYQQTPGQGLQFLFEYFSETQRNKGNFPGRFSGRQFSNSRSEMNVSTLELGDSALYLCASSLERGGNGYTFGSGTRLTVV.

This sequence joins TRBV18 and TRBJ2-7; D is perhaps TRBD1 (6 bases). CDR3 size: 14 residues. The V and J ends lost 3 bases and 1 base respectively, with 10 bases between them. Germline V lookup: CDR1 KGHSH, CDR2 LQKENI. The CDR3 protein is CASSPRQDSYEQYF. The CDR3 DNA sequence: TGTGCCAGCTCACCTCGACAGGATTCCTACGAGCAGTACTTC. The full variable domain, rest sourced from reference TRBV18 and TRBJ2-7, is NAGVMQNPRHLVRRRGQEARLRCSPMKGHSHVYWYRQLPEEGLKFMVYLQKENIIDESGMPKERFSAEFPKEGPSILRIQQVVRGDSAAYFCASSPRQDSYEQYFGPGTRLTVT.

This clone has a single count. CDR3 bases: TGTGCCAGCAGCGATAGCGGTCAACTCTACGAGCAGTACTTC. Encoded protein: CASSDSGQLYEQYF. J is TRBJ2-7 and V is TRBV7-9, with a possible D match to TRBD2 (6 bases). Germline CDR1 and CDR2: SEHNR and FQNEAQ (reference sequence). V gave up 5 bases and J gave up 3 bases, with 14 bases separating them. The CDR3 length is 14 residues. Based on the CDR3 plus reference TRBV7-9 and TRBJ2-7, the full variable domain is DTGVSQNPRHKITKRGQNVTFRCDPISEHNRLYWYRQTLGQGPEFLTYFQNEAQLEKSRLLSDRFSAERPKGSFSTLEIQRTEQGDSAMYLCASSDSGQLYEQYFGPGTRLTVT.

The chain joins TRBV19 to TRBJ2-1; possibly TRBD1 for D (6 bases). The V and J ends lost 6 bases and 0 bases respectively, with 9 bases between them. This CDR3 is 14 amino acids long. Germline CDR1 is LNHDA and CDR2 is SQIVND (reference sequence). The DNA of the CDR3 is TGTGCCAGTAGGAAGGGACACTCCTACAATGAGCAGTTCTTC. Its translation is CASRKGHSYNEQFF.

Here the CDR3 reads CASSPPGRDRNEQFF. For the CDR3, the DNA is TGTGCCAGCAGCCCACCAGGGAGGGATCGCAATGAGCAGTTCTTC. The chain is built from TRBV7-9 and TRBJ2-1; 7 bases are a match to TRBD2. With V trimmed by 5 bases and J by 6 bases, 10 bases remained unmatched. The CDR3 consists of 15 residues. CDR1 is SEHNR, CDR2 FQNEAQ, per germline (reference sequence).

This rearrangement joins TRBV2 to TRBJ2-3; 7 bases are a match to TRBD1. CDR1 is SNHLY, CDR2 FYNNEI, per germline. J was trimmed by 4 bases and V by 5 bases; bases with no gene match: 6. The CDR3 runs 14 residues. CDR3 bases: TGTGCCAGCAGTTCCCAAGGGGGCCCAGATACGCAGTATTTT. Protein product: CASSSQGGPDTQYF.

This rearrangement joins TRBV10-3 to TRBJ2-1, with TRBD2 matching 9 bases. Germline V CDR1 and CDR2: ENHRY, SYGVKD. The CDR3 consists of 18 residues. After removal of 0 bases from V and 7 bases from J, the junction contained 13 bases not matched to a gene. The CDR3 region is CAISESYGASGIRNEQFF. CDR3 bases: TGTGCCATCAGTGAGTCGTACGGGGCTAGCGGGATACGGAATGAGCAGTTCTTC.

This clone has only a few counts. The chain uses TRBV7-2 and TRBJ2-7; the match to TRBD1 covers 9 bases. The germline V gene has CDR1 SGHTA and CDR2 FQGNSA. With 4 bases clipped from V and 1 base from J, the junction kept 5 bases outside the gene matches. This CDR3 has 15 residues. This chain's CDR3 is CASSSPGTGSYEQYF. The CDR3 coding sequence is TGTGCCAGCAGCTCACCCGGGACAGGGTCCTACGAGCAGTACTTC.

V and J are TRBV6-4 and TRBJ2-7; 7 nucleotides align to TRBD2. From germline, CDR1 is MRHNA and CDR2 SNTAGT. The CDR3 covers 14 residues. With 4 bases clipped from V and 6 bases from J, the junction kept 9 bases outside the gene matches. CDR3 coding DNA: TGTGCCAGCAGTGTGGCGGCGGGAGTGGGCGAGCAGTACTTC. Amino acid sequence: CASSVAAGVGEQYF.

The V gene is TRBV5-1, the J gene TRBJ1-4; 7 positions match TRBD1. CDR3 length: 14 residues. From germline, CDR1 is SGHRS and CDR2 YFSETQ. Trimming cost V 4 bases and J 2 bases; bases outside gene matches: 2. CDR3 DNA: TGCGCCAGCAGCCGACAGGGTACTAATGAAAAACTGTTTTTT. It yields the protein CASSRQGTNEKLFF.

The chain combines TRBV4-2 with TRBJ1-2; 7 positions match TRBD1. Germline CDR1 is LGHNA and CDR2 is YNFKEQ. The CDR3 totals 15 residues. V lost 1 base, J lost 9 bases, and 11 bases stayed unmatched. The CDR3 DNA is TGTGCCAGCAGCCAAGGGTCGGGACAGCCTGGGAGCTACACCTTC. Amino acids: CASSQGSGQPGSYTF.